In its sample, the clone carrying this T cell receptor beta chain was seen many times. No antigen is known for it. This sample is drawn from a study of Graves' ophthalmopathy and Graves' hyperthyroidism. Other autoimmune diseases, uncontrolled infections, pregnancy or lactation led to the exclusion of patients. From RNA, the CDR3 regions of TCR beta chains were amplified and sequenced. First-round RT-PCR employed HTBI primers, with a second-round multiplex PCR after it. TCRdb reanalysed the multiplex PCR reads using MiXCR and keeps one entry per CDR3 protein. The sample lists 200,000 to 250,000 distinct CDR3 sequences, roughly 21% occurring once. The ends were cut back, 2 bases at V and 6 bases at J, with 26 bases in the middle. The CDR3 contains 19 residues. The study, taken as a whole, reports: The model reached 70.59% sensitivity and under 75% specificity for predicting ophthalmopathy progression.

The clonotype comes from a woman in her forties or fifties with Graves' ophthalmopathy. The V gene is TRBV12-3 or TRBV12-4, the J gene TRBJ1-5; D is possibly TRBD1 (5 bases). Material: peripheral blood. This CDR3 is CASSLRPFLRQGGRQPQHF. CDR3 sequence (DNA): TGTGCCAGCAGTTTACGTCCTTTTTTAAGGCAGGGAGGTCGTCAGCCCCAGCATTTT.